This T cell receptor (beta chain) was recorded in a study of cytomegalovirus exposure and HLA in healthy donors. Study results and caveats: In a later analysis, first-cohort TCR clusters were found to tend to co-occur in the roughly 120 validation repertoires. Using the classifier, cytomegalovirus status was reportedly diagnosed with high specificity and sensitivity. Most TCRs appeared rarely, but some public TCRs recurred in many donors. Cytomegalovirus-associated TCR beta chains were listed, numbering over 150.

Germline-derived CDR1 and CDR2 are GTSNPN and SVGIG (reference sequence). With V trimmed by 3 bases and J by 11 bases, 10 bases remained unmatched. The CDR3 covers 16 residues. As to this clone: Its target is not known.

Sequenced by immunoSEQ multiplex PCR; TCRdb stores in-frame clones only, minus some. This sample has 150,000 to 200,000 clones, with roughly 88% found just once. The sample was PBMCs. This chain links TRBV30 with TRBJ2-1; 16 bases map to TRBD2. The receptor's source is a woman under 30 in good health and CMV-seronegative. CDR3 region: CAWSGRGLAGGNKQFF. The CDR3 region has the DNA TGTGCCTGGAGCGGAAGGGGACTAGCGGGGGGGAACAAGCAGTTCTTC.